This entry features one T cell receptor beta chain sequence. The sample belongs to a study of PD-L1 blockade in urothelial cancer. Looking at the study overall: Individuals in the cohort had been given 0 to 3 earlier chemotherapy regimens. Blood samples had a median of around 150,000 T cells.

The V end lost 0 bases, the J end lost 1 base, and 12 bases lay between the germline ends. This CDR3 spans 16 amino acids. Germline CDR1 GTSNPN, CDR2 SVGIG (reference sequence). Time point of the sample: peripheral blood 6 weeks after treatment start. Sequencing was performed with immunoSEQ multiplex PCR; in TCRdb, only in-frame clones are kept and a portion is missing. The sample shows 38,000 or so clones, roughly 82% of them seen only once. Sequencing was performed on PBMCs, taken around atezolizumab (anti-PD-L1) treatment. The chain links TRBV30 to TRBJ2-2, with D possibly TRBD2 on 5 matching bases. The receptor was derived from a man between 35 and 55 years old with urothelial cancer. CDR3 protein: CAWSVPASLNTGELFF. CDR3 bases: TGTGCCTGGAGTGTACCGGCTAGCCTGAACACCGGGGAGCTGTTTTTT.